The 2 T cell receptor beta chains presented below share a single source sample, sequenced in a study of regulatory T cells in long-lasting Graves disease. Building the TCR beta libraries relied on iRepertoire HTBI primers, and CDR3 regions underwent Arm-PCR. One entry per CDR3 protein, called by TCRdb with MiXCR from the multiplex PCR reads. The sample shows around 400,000 distinct CDR3 sequences, 12% of them seen only once. Stated time point: newly diagnosed GD, antithyroid drugs for less than 3 months. Construction of the TCR library relied on RNA isolated from PBMCs. This sample was also put to use in a study of T cells in Graves' hyperthyroidism and ophthalmopathy.

Material: peripheral blood mononuclear cells (PBMCs), obtained at new diagnosis, from a patient treated with antithyroid drugs. The receptors were gathered from a woman younger than 30 with Graves disease.

The gene calls are TRBV20-1 and TRBJ2-6; D is uncertain. Trimming took 0 bases from V and 0 from J, leaving 9 bases between them. The CDR3 is 16 amino acids. Germline assignment: CDR1 DFQATT and CDR2 SNEGSKA (reference sequence). CDR3 region: CSARDRLRSGANVLTF. CDR3 in DNA: TGCAGTGCTAGAGATAGACTTCGCTCTGGGGCCAACGTCCTGACTTTC.

This clonotype appeared many times. J is TRBJ2-7 and V is TRBV6-1; D is uncertain. This CDR3 spans 12 amino acids. Per germline, CDR1 MNHNS and CDR2 SASEGT. V lost 6 bases and J lost 0, with 6 bases in between. The DNA of the CDR3 is TGTGCCAGCAGCCCCAGCTCCTACGAGCAGTACGTC. This codes for CASSPSSYEQYV.